This is a list of T cell receptor beta chains from one sample in a study of graft-versus-host responses after intestinal transplantation. The antigens these receptors bind are not known. The assay was immunoSEQ multiplex PCR, and TCRdb's table has in-frame clones only and misses some. In the table there are 100,000 to 130,000 clones, 87% of which are singletons. Sequenced here: unstimulated CD4+ T cells sorted from spleen or lymph node cells, sampled before transplant. The receptors were sampled from a human donor who was the organ donor for an intestinal transplant. CDR3s include the opening cysteine and the closing phenylalanine or tryptophan. The D gene is left open where the match is weak. Expanded clones get a size class; other rows say once, few or many, or leave the size out.

TRBD2	TRBJ2-1	-	TRBV9	CASSSLAGGPENEQFF	TGTGCCAGCAGCTCACTAGCGGGAGGGCCCGAGAATGAGCAGTTCTTC
TRBD1	TRBJ2-7	-	TRBV11-2	CASSLSDRLPYEQYF	TGTGCCAGCAGCTTATCGGACAGGCTTCCCTACGAGCAGTACTTC
-	TRBJ2-7	once	TRBV4-2	CASSQVGGGRSYEQYF	TGTGCCAGCAGCCAAGTTGGTGGGGGGAGGTCTTACGAGCAGTACTTC
TRBD2	TRBJ2-7	-	TRBV7-2	CASSLTSGGASYEQYF	TGTGCCAGCAGCTTAACTAGCGGGGGGGCCTCCTACGAGCAGTACTTC
TRBD2	TRBJ2-1	few	TRBV11-2	CASSLALFYLAGGKNEQFF	TGTGCCAGCAGCTTAGCCCTTTTTTATCTAGCGGGGGGGAAGAATGAGCAGTTCTTC
TRBD2	TRBJ2-3	-	TRBV18	CASSDLAANTDTQYF	TGTGCCAGCTCAGATCTAGCGGCAAACACAGATACGCAGTATTTT
TRBD2	TRBJ2-1	-	TRBV11-1	CASSLLASGGLYNEQFF	TGTGCCAGCAGCTTATTGGCTAGCGGGGGCCTATACAATGAGCAGTTCTTC
TRBD2	TRBJ2-3	-	TRBV25-1	CASSAGLALTDTQYF	TGTGCCAGCAGTGCAGGACTAGCTCTCACAGATACGCAGTATTTT
-	TRBJ1-4	-	TRBV6-6	CASSEGLPTNEKLFF	TGTGCCAGCTCCGAGGGGTTACCAACTAATGAAAAACTGTTTTTT
TRBD2	TRBJ2-7	-	TRBV7-9	CASSLFLAGGRGEQYF	TGTGCCAGCAGCTTATTCCTAGCGGGAGGGCGGGGCGAGCAGTACTTC
-	TRBJ2-2	once	TRBV9	CASSPGTGNTGELFF	TGTGCCAGCAGCCCTGGGACGGGGAACACCGGGGAGCTGTTTTTT
TRBD1	TRBJ2-7	-	TRBV6-4	CASSEVEDRPYEQYF	TGCGCCAGCAGTGAGGTCGAGGACAGGCCTTACGAGCAGTACTTC
-	TRBJ2-7	-	TRBV4-1	CASSQGVGEQYF	TGCGCCAGCAGCCAAGGGGTGGGCGAGCAGTACTTC
TRBD2	TRBJ2-7	-	TRBV9	CASSPAGGLAASFEYF	TGTGCCAGCAGCCCAGCGGGCGGGCTAGCGGCCTCGTTTGAGTACTTC
TRBD2	TRBJ2-1	-	TRBV10-3	CAISVPRTSGSPSSYNEQFF	TGTGCCATCAGTGTCCCCCGGACTAGCGGGAGCCCGAGCTCCTACAATGAGCAGTTCTTC
TRBD1	TRBJ1-4	-	TRBV14	CASSRPGQGEKLFF	TGTGCCAGCAGCCGCCCGGGACAGGGTGAAAAACTGTTTTTT
-	TRBJ2-1	-	TRBV14	CASSKSGPYNEQFF	TGTGCCAGCAGCAAATCGGGGCCCTACAATGAGCAGTTCTTC
TRBD2	TRBJ2-3	-	TRBV11-2	CASSLGGLAVVTDTQYF	TGTGCCAGCAGCTTAGGGGGACTAGCGGTGGTCACAGATACGCAGTATTTT
-	TRBJ1-2	-	TRBV7-8	CASSLALHRDYGYTF	TGTGCCAGCAGCTTAGCCCTCCACAGGGACTATGGCTACACCTTC
-	TRBJ1-1	-	TRBV5-8	CASSLEYEGMGKTEAFF	TGTGCCAGCAGCTTGGAGTATGAGGGAATGGGTAAAACTGAAGCTTTCTTT
TRBD1	TRBJ2-3	few	TRBV6-1	CASSTGQADTQYF	TGTGCCAGCAGTACGGGACAGGCAGATACGCAGTATTTT
TRBD1	TRBJ1-4	-	TRBV27	CASSTRTGGNEKLFF	TGTGCCAGCAGTACAAGGACAGGGGGTAATGAAAAACTGTTTTTT
TRBD1	TRBJ1-1	-	TRBV6-5	CASSLGQGAFF	TGTGCCAGCAGTTTGGGACAGGGGGCTTTCTTT
TRBD1	TRBJ2-3	-	TRBV7-2	CASSLDRQGWRGGADTQYF	TGTGCCAGCAGCTTAGACCGACAGGGCTGGCGCGGTGGAGCAGATACGCAGTATTTT
-	TRBJ1-3	-	TRBV19	CASSPREDGNTIYF	TGTGCCAGTAGCCCCAGGGAGGACGGAAACACCATATATTTT
TRBD1	TRBJ1-3	-	TRBV19	CASSISTGSSGNTIYF	TGTGCCAGTAGTATCTCGACAGGGAGCTCTGGAAACACCATATATTTT
TRBD1	TRBJ1-2	-	TRBV5-1	CASSNRQGSNYGYTF	TGCGCCAGCAGCAACCGACAGGGGTCCAACTATGGCTACACCTTC
TRBD1	TRBJ1-2	-	TRBV5-4	CASSLRDRGLDGYTF	TGTGCCAGCAGCTTGCGGGACAGGGGGCTGGATGGCTACACCTTC
-	TRBJ1-2	-	TRBV28	CASSLPLQQYGGYTF	TGTGCCAGCAGTTTACCCCTCCAACAGTATGGTGGCTACACCTTC